Shown below are 18 T cell receptor beta chains from a single sample sequenced in a study of blood T cell repertoires in COVID-19 (dated by TCRdb to the early 2020s). Preparation of the library involved the immunoSEQ multiplex PCR assay. TCRdb limited this immuneACCESS table to in-frame rearrangements with V and J called. A share of clones is missing; checked studies link under half to unresolved V genes, and the rest is unexplained. This sample gives 80,000 to 100,000 clones in total; 81% of them show up just once. About 4.3% of the sample belongs to the ten largest clones. Source material: peripheral blood. Receptor source: a man aged 55 to 70 with acute or convalescent COVID-19.

The rearrangement links TRBV6-5 to TRBJ2-7; the D gene is possibly TRBD2 (5 bases). CDR1 is MNHEY and CDR2 is SVGAGI in the germline V gene. V was pared by 2 bases and J by 0 bases, with 11 bases between. The CDR3 runs to 15 residues. The CDR3 loop reads CASSYAGLSSYEQYF. The CDR3 coding sequence is TGTGCCAGCAGTTACGCAGGACTGAGCTCCTACGAGCAGTACTTC.

This rearrangement joins TRBV27 to TRBJ1-4; 11 bases agree with TRBD1. This CDR3 region has 16 residues. Germline loops: CDR1 MNHEY, CDR2 SMNVEV (reference sequence). Trimming cost V 3 bases and J 8 bases; bases outside gene matches: 8. DNA for the CDR3: TGTGCCAGCAGTTTCCTTGGGACAGGGGGTCGGGAAAAACTGTTTTTT. It encodes CASSFLGTGGREKLFF.

This clone has only one observation. The V call is TRBV6-5, the J call TRBJ1-1; no reliable D call. From germline, CDR1 is MNHEY and CDR2 SVGAGI. V lost 0 bases, J lost 3 bases, and 11 bases lay in between. The CDR3 has 15 amino acids. DNA of the CDR3: TGTGCCAGCAGTTACTCGGTGGCCCCCCACACTGAAGCTTTCTTT. It translates to CASSYSVAPHTEAFF.

This CDR3 is CASSFSHKYTEAFF. The CDR3 DNA reads TGTGCCAGTAGTTTTTCCCACAAATACACTGAAGCTTTCTTT. The genes are TRBV19 and TRBJ1-1; unclear D gene. Trimming stripped 5 bases from V and 3 bases from J, with 13 bases between. Germline V gene sequence: CDR1 LNHDA, CDR2 SQIVND (reference sequence). The CDR3 consists of 14 residues.

The chain uses TRBV5-1 and TRBJ2-5, with a possible D match to TRBD1 (5 bases). Germline CDR1 is SGHRS and CDR2 is YFSETQ. The CDR3 loop spans 15 amino acids. The germline V and J ends were trimmed by 1 base and 4 bases, with 14 bases remaining between them. DNA for the CDR3: TGCGCCAGCAGCTTGTGGCAGGGTACCCGAGAGACCCAGTACTTC. Its translation: CASSLWQGTRETQYF. Full variable domain (rest looked up from reference TRBV5-1 and TRBJ2-5): KAGVTQTPRYLIKTRGQQVTLSCSPISGHRSVSWYQQTPGQGLQFLFEYFSETQRNKGNFPGRFSGRQFSNSRSEMNVSTLELGDSALYLCASSLWQGTRETQYFGPGTRLLVL.

V usage is TRBV11-3 and J usage is TRBJ2-1; D remains ambiguous. Germline-derived CDR1 and CDR2 are SGHNT and YENEEA. Trimming cost V 0 bases and J 1 base, with 7 bases left between them. The CDR3 consists of 15 residues. CDR3 sequence (DNA): TGTGCCAGCAGCTTAGACGGGTCGTCCTACAATGAGCAGTTCTTC. Translating gives CASSLDGSSYNEQFF.

The chain has TRBV5-6 and TRBJ1-6; 7 bases agree with TRBD1. Germline trimming cut 1 base from V and 9 bases from J; bases unmatched to any gene: 10. The germline V gene has CDR1 SGHDT and CDR2 YYEEEE. The CDR3 is 16 amino acids. The CDR3 reads CASSLRQGRVGSPLHF. The CDR3 DNA reads as TGTGCCAGCAGCTTGAGACAGGGTCGGGTGGGTTCACCCCTCCACTTT.

The V gene is TRBV5-1, the J gene TRBJ1-1; tentatively, D is TRBD1 (5 bases). The CDR3 consists of 14 residues. Trimming left V 5 bases short and J 0 bases short, with 11 bases between. The germline gives CDR1 SGHRS, CDR2 YFSETQ. The CDR3 sequence: CASSVRQLNTEAFF. The CDR3 nucleotides are TGCGCCAGCAGTGTGAGACAGCTGAACACTGAAGCTTTCTTT. Full variable domain (missing parts from reference TRBV5-1 and TRBJ1-1): KAGVTQTPRYLIKTRGQQVTLSCSPISGHRSVSWYQQTPGQGLQFLFEYFSETQRNKGNFPGRFSGRQFSNSRSEMNVSTLELGDSALYLCASSVRQLNTEAFFGQGTRLTVV.

Here the CDR3 reads CASSPGTPRYNEQFF. CDR3 nucleotide sequence: TGTGCCAGCTCGCCCGGGACACCGAGGTACAATGAGCAGTTCTTC. V and J are TRBV6-5 and TRBJ2-1; the D gene is possibly TRBD1 (6 bases). Looked up from germline, CDR1 is MNHEY and CDR2 is SVGAGI. The CDR3 is made up of 15 amino acids. Trimming cost V 8 bases and J 4 bases, with 18 bases left between them.

V and J are TRBV7-2 and TRBJ2-7; 10 positions match TRBD2. Germline V gives CDR1 SGHTA, CDR2 FQGNSA. V shed 2 bases, J shed 3 bases, and the junction held 16 bases outside the gene matches. The CDR3 runs to 19 residues. The CDR3 DNA reads as TGTGCCAGCAGCTTATCAGCCCCAGCAGCGGGAGGGCCTTTCTACGAGCAGTACTTC. This sequence encodes CASSLSAPAAGGPFYEQYF.

A note on this clone: This sample also contains other DNA sequences that code for the same CDR3. The chain links TRBV2 to TRBJ1-5; D may be TRBD1 (5 bases). CDR1 and CDR2 (germline): SNHLY, FYNNEI. The CDR3 is 15 residues long. V was clipped by 0 bases and J by 3 bases, with 9 bases between them. CDR3 residues: CASSEAQGDNQPQHF. CDR3 sequence (DNA): TGTGCCAGCAGTGAAGCGCAGGGCGACAATCAGCCCCAGCATTTT.

The genes are TRBV27 and TRBJ2-3, with D perhaps TRBD2 (5 bases). Germline V CDR1 and CDR2: MNHEY, SMNVEV (reference sequence). The CDR3 extends over 14 amino acids. V was cut by 6 bases and J by 3 bases, with 13 bases left in between. The CDR3, as DNA: TGTGCCAGCAGCCTGGTGGGGAGTACAGATACGCAGTATTTT. It encodes CASSLVGSTDTQYF.

The chain is built from TRBV7-2 and TRBJ2-1; 13 bases agree with TRBD2. Looked up from germline, CDR1 is SGHTA and CDR2 is FQGNSA. After removal of 5 bases from V and 8 bases from J, the junction contained 9 bases not matched to a gene. The CDR3 covers 16 residues. The CDR3 loop reads CASSALAGGRSDEQFF. Here the CDR3 DNA reads TGTGCCAGCAGCGCACTAGCGGGAGGGCGCAGCGATGAGCAGTTCTTC.

V usage is TRBV6-5 and J usage is TRBJ1-2, with 7 bases fitting TRBD1. J was trimmed by 0 bases and V by 1 base; bases with no gene match: 2. The CDR3 totals 15 residues. Germline CDR1 MNHEY, CDR2 SVGAGI. CDR3 nucleotide sequence: TGTGCCAGCAGTTACTTGGACAGGCCTAACTATGGCTACACCTTC. Protein product: CASSYLDRPNYGYTF.

The J gene is TRBJ2-2, the V gene TRBV9; 7 bases fit TRBD2. J was trimmed by 6 bases and V by 0 bases; bases with no gene match: 11. Germline V lookup: CDR1 SGDLS, CDR2 YYNGEE. The CDR3 extends over 17 amino acids. The CDR3 bases are TGTGCCAGCAGCGTAGTAGGGCGGGAGTTGGGGGCCGGGGAGCTGTTTTTT. This gives the protein CASSVVGRELGAGELFF.

The table lists this clone with a few counts. The rearrangement uses TRBV2 and TRBJ2-3, with 10 bases identical to TRBD2. V dropped 5 bases and J dropped 2; count of bases not matched to a gene: 7. This CDR3 has 16 residues. Germline CDR1 reads SNHLY; CDR2 reads FYNNEI. Here the CDR3 reads CASSYETSGNTDTQYF. In nucleotides, the CDR3 is TGTGCCAGCAGTTACGAAACTAGCGGGAACACAGATACGCAGTATTTT.

The V and J genes are TRBV6-5 and TRBJ2-2; D remains unclear. The V and J ends lost 3 bases and 7 bases respectively, with 15 bases between them. This CDR3 is 15 amino acids long. Germline CDR1 reads MNHEY; CDR2 reads SVGAGI. CDR3 protein: CASSYAADVYGELFF. The DNA of the CDR3 is TGTGCCAGCAGTTATGCGGCAGACGTATACGGGGAGCTGTTTTTT.

This sequence joins TRBV29-1 and TRBJ2-2, with TRBD2 identical over 8 bases. After removal of 6 bases from V and 5 bases from J, the junction contained 8 bases not matched to a gene. CDR1 is SQVTM, CDR2 ANQGSEA, per germline. CDR3 length equals 14 residues. The CDR3 reads CSVGSGRGTGELFF. DNA of the CDR3: TGCAGCGTGGGAAGCGGGAGAGGGACCGGGGAGCTGTTTTTT.